This entry features one T cell receptor (beta chain) sequence. Germline CDR1 is SNHLY and CDR2 is FYNNEI. The V end was cut by 6 bases, the J end by 4 bases, with 7 bases between. CDR3 size: 11 residues. This sample is part of a study of T cell responses to AZD1222 COVID-19 vaccine. Sequencing was performed with immunoSEQ multiplex PCR; in TCRdb, only in-frame clones are kept and a portion is missing. The table lists some 81,000 clones, 75% to 95% of them singletons. This TCR was recovered from an adult who received the AZD1222 COVID-19 vaccine. The sequenced sample was peripheral blood, obtained 28 days after the second AZD1222 dose. The chain carries TRBV2 and TRBJ2-7; TRBD1 is a possible D gene (6 bases). The CDR3 region has the DNA TGTGCCAGCAGGGGGGCTTACGAGCAGTACTTC. It is translated as CASRGAYEQYF.